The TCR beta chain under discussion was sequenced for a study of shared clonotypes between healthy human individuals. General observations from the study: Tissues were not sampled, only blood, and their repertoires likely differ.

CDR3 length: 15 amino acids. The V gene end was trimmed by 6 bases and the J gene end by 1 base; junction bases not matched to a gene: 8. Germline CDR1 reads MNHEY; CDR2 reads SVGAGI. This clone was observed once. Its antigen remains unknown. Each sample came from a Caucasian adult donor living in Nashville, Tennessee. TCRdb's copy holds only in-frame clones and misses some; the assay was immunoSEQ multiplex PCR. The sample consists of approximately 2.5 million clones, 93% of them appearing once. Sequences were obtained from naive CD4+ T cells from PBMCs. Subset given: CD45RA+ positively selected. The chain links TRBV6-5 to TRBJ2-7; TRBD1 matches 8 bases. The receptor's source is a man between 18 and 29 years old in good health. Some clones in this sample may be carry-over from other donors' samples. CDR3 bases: TGTGCCAGCAGCGGACCTAGACAGGGGTCCTACGAGCAGTACTTC. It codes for CASSGPRQGSYEQYF.